This T cell receptor beta chain originates from a study of cytomegalovirus exposure and HLA in healthy donors. The overall study: Genotyping showed 75% to 90% of over 350 donors falling in the Caucasian-associated ancestry cluster.

Study results and limitations: The study flagged roughly 150 TCR beta chains as cytomegalovirus-associated.

Germline V gene sequence: CDR1 KGHSH, CDR2 LQKENI. Deletions cut 2 bases from V and 0 bases from J, with 7 bases between. The CDR3 loop spans 14 amino acids. As to this clone: The antigen is unknown.

Primers included in the PCR were 60 Vbeta and 13 Jbeta primers. Here immunoSEQ multiplex PCR was the method, and the copy in TCRdb shows in-frame clones only, minus some. The data hold about 120,000 clones, with around 80% observed a single time. The sequenced sample was PBMCs. The genes are TRBV18 and TRBJ1-1; D is unresolved. This TCR derives from a female donor in good health and CMV-seropositive. CDR3 amino acids: CASSPVSVNTEAFF. In DNA, the CDR3 is TGTGCCAGCTCACCAGTATCAGTGAACACTGAAGCTTTCTTT.